This T cell receptor (beta chain) was profiled in a study of T cells in Graves' hyperthyroidism and ophthalmopathy. This clonotype was picked up a small number of times. Researchers took RNA transcripts and amplified the TCR beta CDR3 regions from them. Researchers ran a first-round RT-PCR on the TCR CDR3 using the HTBI primer set. TCRdb ran MiXCR on the multiplex PCR reads and lists one entry per CDR3 protein. The sample lists hundreds of thousands of distinct CDR3 sequences; 15% were seen once. Sequencing was done on a sample of blood. This TCR derives from a woman aged 25 to 39 with Graves' hyperthyroidism.

The CDR3 protein is CASSKTGGVSTEAFF. The CDR3 coding sequence is TGTGCCAGCAGCAAAACAGGGGGAGTTAGTACTGAAGCTTTCTTT. This chain links TRBV14 with TRBJ1-1, with 8 bases identical to TRBD1. The CDR3 covers 15 residues. Germline CDR1 and CDR2: SGHDN and FVKESK. V gave up 5 bases and J gave up 5 bases; unmatched junction bases: 10. The full variable domain, in which reference TRBV14 and TRBJ1-1 provide the parts outside the CDR3, is EAGVTQFPSHSVIEKGQTVTLRCDPISGHDNLYWYRRVMGKEIKFLLHFVKESKQDESGMPNNRFLAERTGGTYSTLKVQPAELEDSGVYFCASSKTGGVSTEAFFGQGTRLTVV.